A selection of T cell receptor beta chains follows, all from one sample in a study of T cells in Graves' hyperthyroidism and ophthalmopathy. TCRdb reprocessed the multiplex PCR reads via MiXCR and lists one record per CDR3 protein. Here the sample spans approximately 560,000 distinct CDR3 sequences, about 45% being singletons. Sequencing was done on a sample of peripheral blood or thyroid tissue (not recorded which). The source is a woman aged 18 to 35 with Graves' hyperthyroidism. The CDR3 runs from the conserved cysteine through the conserved F or W. The order of the fields is clone size, V gene, J gene, D gene, CDR3 length, CDR3 protein, CDR3 DNA. The D gene is left open where the match is weak. Size is stated for part of the rows, as once, few or many counts, or as a class when the clone is expanded.

clone size: -; V gene: TRBV10-3; J gene: TRBJ1-6; D gene: TRBD1; CDR3 length: 15; CDR3 protein: CAISQVGQVNSPLHF; CDR3 DNA: TGTGCCATCAGCCAAGTAGGACAGGTTAATTCACCCCTCCACTTT
clone size: -; V gene: TRBV2; J gene: TRBJ1-5; D gene: TRBD1; CDR3 length: 14; CDR3 protein: CASRGTGGHQPQHF; CDR3 DNA: TGTGCCAGCAGGGGGACAGGGGGCCACCAGCCCCAGCATTTT
clone size: -; V gene: TRBV20-1; J gene: TRBJ2-7; D gene: TRBD2; CDR3 length: 15; CDR3 protein: CSARDSGAGGSVQYF; CDR3 DNA: TGCAGTGCTAGAGATTCAGGAGCGGGAGGGTCCGTCCAGTACTTC
clone size: many; V gene: TRBV9; J gene: TRBJ1-6; D gene: -; CDR3 length: 13; CDR3 protein: CASSVGGGSPLHF; CDR3 DNA: TGTGCCAGCAGCGTAGGAGGGGGATCACCCCTCCACTTT
clone size: once; V gene: TRBV20-1; J gene: TRBJ2-7; D gene: TRBD2; CDR3 length: 17; CDR3 protein: CSANDPGAGTSGYEQYF; CDR3 DNA: TGCAGTGCTAACGACCCCGGAGCTGGGACTAGCGGGTACGAGCAGTACTTC
clone size: -; V gene: TRBV20-1; J gene: TRBJ2-6; D gene: -; CDR3 length: 15; CDR3 protein: CSALRPGQGANVLTF; CDR3 DNA: TGCAGTGCCCTTCGGCCGGGCCAAGGGGCCAACGTCCTGACTTTC
clone size: many; V gene: TRBV2; J gene: TRBJ2-7; D gene: TRBD1; CDR3 length: 12; CDR3 protein: CATGTGRNEQYF; CDR3 DNA: TGTGCCACCGGGACAGGGCGGAACGAGCAGTACTTC
clone size: -; V gene: TRBV7-2; J gene: TRBJ2-7; D gene: -; CDR3 length: 16; CDR3 protein: CASSLAGNLGPREQYF; CDR3 DNA: TGTGCCAGCAGCTTAGCTGGGAACCTAGGTCCGCGCGAGCAGTACTTC
clone size: once; V gene: TRBV6-5; J gene: TRBJ1-1; D gene: -; CDR3 length: 16; CDR3 protein: CAISYLGSRPNTEAFF; CDR3 DNA: TGTGCCATCAGTTACCTGGGGAGTAGACCAAACACTGAAGCTTTCTTT
clone size: few; V gene: TRBV19; J gene: TRBJ2-5; D gene: TRBD2; CDR3 length: 15; CDR3 protein: CASTPRAGAVKTQYF; CDR3 DNA: TGTGCCAGTACCCCAAGAGCGGGAGCGGTGAAGACCCAGTACTTC
clone size: -; V gene: TRBV29-1; J gene: TRBJ1-3; D gene: -; CDR3 length: 15; CDR3 protein: CSVGGVGGPGNTIYF; CDR3 DNA: TGCAGCGTTGGAGGCGTCGGCGGACCTGGAAACACCATATATTTT
clone size: -; V gene: TRBV24-1; J gene: TRBJ2-5; D gene: TRBD1; CDR3 length: 15; CDR3 protein: CATSDFDRDQETQYF; CDR3 DNA: TGTGCCACCAGTGATTTCGACAGGGACCAAGAGACCCAGTACTTC
clone size: -; V gene: TRBV29-1; J gene: TRBJ1-2; D gene: -; CDR3 length: 15; CDR3 protein: CSVEGTAPTNYGYTF; CDR3 DNA: TGCAGCGTTGAGGGGACGGCCCCTACTAACTATGGCTACACCTTC
clone size: many; V gene: TRBV2; J gene: TRBJ2-7; D gene: -; CDR3 length: 12; CDR3 protein: CASEGGSYEQYF; CDR3 DNA: TGTGCCAGCGAGGGCGGTTCCTACGAGCAGTACTTC
clone size: many; V gene: TRBV20-1; J gene: TRBJ2-5; D gene: -; CDR3 length: 13; CDR3 protein: CSARRRAQETQYF; CDR3 DNA: TGCAGTGCAAGGCGTCGCGCACAAGAGACCCAGTACTTC
clone size: -; V gene: TRBV11-3; J gene: TRBJ1-1; D gene: -; CDR3 length: 14; CDR3 protein: CASSLARSNTEAFF; CDR3 DNA: TGTGCCAGCAGCTTAGCCCGCTCGAACACTGAAGCTTTCTTT
clone size: -; V gene: TRBV19; J gene: TRBJ2-7; D gene: TRBD1; CDR3 length: 15; CDR3 protein: CASSRGSDRTYEQYF; CDR3 DNA: TGTGCCAGTAGTAGGGGCTCGGACAGGACCTACGAGCAGTACTTC
clone size: few; V gene: TRBV19; J gene: TRBJ1-5; D gene: -; CDR3 length: 14; CDR3 protein: CASSIQGFGQPQHF; CDR3 DNA: TGTGCCAGTAGTATTCAGGGATTTGGTCAGCCCCAGCATTTT
clone size: few; V gene: TRBV5-4; J gene: TRBJ2-7; D gene: TRBD1; CDR3 length: 14; CDR3 protein: CASSLVRDRGPEYF; CDR3 DNA: TGTGCCAGCAGCTTGGTCCGGGACAGGGGCCCCGAGTACTTC
clone size: -; V gene: TRBV5-4; J gene: TRBJ2-7; D gene: -; CDR3 length: 14; CDR3 protein: CASSLGGSGSEQYF; CDR3 DNA: TGTGCCAGCAGCTTGGGGGGGTCCGGATCCGAGCAGTACTTC
clone size: many; V gene: TRBV12-3/TRBV12-4; J gene: TRBJ2-5; D gene: TRBD2; CDR3 length: 15; CDR3 protein: CASSWTSGREETQYF; CDR3 DNA: TGTGCCAGCAGTTGGACTAGCGGGAGGGAGGAGACCCAGTACTTC
clone size: few; V gene: TRBV24-1; J gene: TRBJ2-2; D gene: -; CDR3 length: 16; CDR3 protein: CATSDEAKSNTGELFF; CDR3 DNA: TGTGCCACCAGTGATGAGGCTAAATCGAACACCGGGGAGCTGTTTTTT